One sample yielded the 25 T cell receptor beta chains listed below, sequenced in a study of T cell repertoires in ileal Crohn's disease. The assay was immunoSEQ multiplex PCR, and TCRdb's table has in-frame clones only and misses some. Here the sample spans some 11,000 clones, more than 75% being singletons. Time point in this sample: inflamed ileum from the surgical specimen. Sequences were obtained from ileal tissue. The receptors originated from an adult with Crohn's disease.

The chain joins TRBV19 to TRBJ1-5; possible D gene TRBD1, 6 bases. This CDR3 spans 14 amino acids. Germline values: CDR1 LNHDA, CDR2 SQIVND (reference sequence). Trimming took off 7 bases at V and 7 bases at J, with 17 bases between the two ends. CDR3 residues: CASTAGGLGQPQHF. The CDR3 DNA reads TGTGCCAGTACCGCCGGGGGGCTGGGCCAGCCCCAGCATTTT.

V gene TRBV6-5 combines with J gene TRBJ1-1; D may be TRBD1 (5 bases). The CDR3 consists of 13 residues. Per germline, CDR1 MNHEY and CDR2 SVGAGI. V lost 6 bases and J lost 3, with 11 bases in between. This CDR3 is CASSRRGDTEAFF. The DNA for the CDR3 is TGTGCCAGCAGCCGCAGAGGGGACACTGAAGCTTTCTTT.

The chain carries TRBV4-1 and TRBJ1-1; D ambiguous. Germline CDR1 MGHRA, CDR2 YSYEKL. V was pared by 0 bases and J by 1 base, with 9 bases between. CDR3 length: 15 residues. As DNA, the CDR3 is TGCGCCAGCAGCCAAGACCCAACTCAGAACACTGAAGCTTTCTTT. Translating it yields CASSQDPTQNTEAFF.

The chain combines TRBV2 with TRBJ1-2; D uncertain. CDR1 and CDR2 from the germline V gene are SNHLY and FYNNEI. V lost 8 bases and J 4 bases, leaving 2 bases between the germline ends. The CDR3 length is 9 residues. Here the CDR3 DNA reads TGTGCCAGCTTCTATGGCTACACCTTC. It codes for CASFYGYTF.

V and J are TRBV4-2 and TRBJ2-2; 14 bases are shared with TRBD2. This CDR3 contains 20 residues. Unmatched junction bases numbered 16, after V lost 3 bases and J lost 7 bases. CDR1 and CDR2 (germline): LGHNA, YNFKEQ. CDR3 loop: CASSHTRTSGRRVIGGELFF. The CDR3 region has the DNA TGTGCCAGCAGCCACACTAGGACTAGCGGGAGGAGGGTAATAGGCGGGGAGCTGTTTTTT.

The rearrangement joins TRBV15 to TRBJ2-1; 10 bases align to TRBD1. The V gene's germline CDR1 is LNHNV and CDR2 YYDKDF (reference sequence). This CDR3 is built from 16 residues. Trimming at V came to 0 bases and at J to 7 bases, leaving 6 bases not matched to a gene. The CDR3 loop reads CATSREPRQGANEQFF. CDR3 DNA sequence: TGTGCCACCAGCAGAGAACCCCGACAGGGGGCAAATGAGCAGTTCTTC.

CDR3 DNA: TGCAGCGGACAGGAGCGTCGGGGGTTAAATGAGCAGTTCTTC. This codes for CSGQERRGLNEQFF. The chain employs TRBV29-1 and TRBJ2-1, with D tentatively TRBD1 or TRBD2 (6 bases each). V was shortened by 7 bases and J by 7 bases, with 20 bases between the two germline ends. The germline V gene encodes CDR1 SQVTM and CDR2 ANQGSEA. The CDR3 totals 14 residues.

This clone has a single count. The chain combines TRBV30 with TRBJ2-7, with TRBD1 matching over 8 bases. In germline, CDR1 is GTSNPN, CDR2 SVGIG (reference sequence). This CDR3 has 13 residues. V lost 2 bases to trimming and J lost 5 bases; unmatched junction nucleotides: 5. The CDR3 bases are TGTGCCTGGAGTCAGGACAGGGACCACGAGCAGTACTTC. Protein sequence: CAWSQDRDHEQYF.

This clone has a handful of counts. This chain joins TRBV18 and TRBJ2-2, with D hard to call. Trimming stripped 4 bases from V and 5 bases from J, with 11 bases between. The CDR3 extends over 14 amino acids. In germline, CDR1 is KGHSH, CDR2 LQKENI. The CDR3 region has the DNA TGTGCCAGCTCACGTCTATTGTCGACCGGGGAGCTGTTTTTT. It translates to CASSRLLSTGELFF.

This chain uses TRBV2 with TRBJ1-1; D is ambiguous. From germline, CDR1 is SNHLY and CDR2 FYNNEI. The ends were cut back, 4 bases at V and 3 bases at J, with 12 bases in the middle. CDR3 length: 14 residues. The CDR3 protein is CASSVGSLDTEAFF. In nucleotides, the CDR3 is TGTGCCAGCAGTGTCGGGTCGCTCGACACTGAAGCTTTCTTT.

This chain links TRBV5-1 with TRBJ2-1; no reliable D call. Germline values: CDR1 SGHRS, CDR2 YFSETQ. This CDR3 comprises 15 residues. V lost 1 base and J 1 base, leaving 9 bases between the germline ends. The CDR3 reads CASSLSVQSYNEQFF. The CDR3, as DNA: TGCGCCAGCAGCTTGTCGGTACAGTCCTACAATGAGCAGTTCTTC.

The chain is built from TRBV5-4 and TRBJ2-1; D is ambiguous. Germline V lookup: CDR1 SGHNT, CDR2 YYREEE (reference sequence). The length of the CDR3 is 13 residues. Between the trimmed V and J ends, which lost 3 bases and 2 bases, there was a span of 6 bases. The CDR3 is CASSYPTYNEQFF. As DNA, the CDR3 is TGTGCCAGCAGCTACCCCACCTACAATGAGCAGTTCTTC.

Here the CDR3 reads CASSEGSQPYV. CDR3 nucleotide sequence: TGTGCCAGCAGTGAAGGAAGCCAGCCCTACGTC. J is TRBJ2-7 and V is TRBV6-1; D is ambiguous. This CDR3 region has 11 residues. Germline CDR1 and CDR2: MNHNS and SASEGT. V was trimmed by 1 base and J by 13 bases, leaving 11 bases between them.

The chain has TRBV6-1 and TRBJ1-1; TRBD1 might be the D (6 bases). Trimming took 6 bases from V and 1 from J, leaving 9 bases between them. Germline values: CDR1 MNHNS, CDR2 SASEGT. The CDR3 runs to 13 residues. In DNA, the CDR3 is TGTGCCAGCAGGCAAGGGGGGAACACTGAAGCTTTCTTT. Its protein product is CASRQGGNTEAFF.

The genes are TRBV11-2 and TRBJ2-7; perhaps TRBD2 as D (5 bases). From germline, CDR1 is SGHAT and CDR2 FQNNGV. V lost 4 bases, J lost 1 base, and 11 bases lay in between. The CDR3 is 14 residues long. The CDR3 loop is CASSSTLGSYEQYF. The CDR3 DNA reads as TGTGCCAGCAGCTCCACACTAGGATCCTACGAGCAGTACTTC.

The chain uses TRBV15 and TRBJ1-5; D possibly corresponds to TRBD1 (5 bases). V was trimmed by 4 bases and J by 3 bases, leaving 13 bases between them. This CDR3 region has 15 residues. The V gene's germline CDR1 is LNHNV and CDR2 YYDKDF (reference sequence). The CDR3 is CATSISRQPNQPQHF. As DNA, the CDR3 is TGTGCCACCAGCATAAGTAGACAGCCCAATCAGCCCCAGCATTTT. The variable domain in full, with the rest retrieved from reference TRBV15 and TRBJ1-5, is DAMVIQNPRYQVTQFGKPVTLSCSQTLNHNVMYWYQQKSSQAPKLLFHYYDKDFNNEADTPDNFQSRRPNTSFCFLDIRSPGLGDTAMYLCATSISRQPNQPQHFGDGTRLSIL.

This rearrangement joins TRBV4-1 to TRBJ1-3, with D perhaps TRBD1 (6 bases). This CDR3 contains 15 residues. V shed 4 bases and J shed 1 base, with 11 bases lying between them. Germline CDR1 MGHRA, CDR2 YSYEKL. CDR3 sequence reads: CASSLRGLSGNTIYF. The CDR3 nucleotides read TGCGCCAGCAGCCTCAGGGGACTGTCTGGAAACACCATATATTTT.

The chain couples TRBV5-4 to TRBJ2-7, with D unclear. Germline V gives CDR1 SGHNT, CDR2 YYREEE (reference sequence). This CDR3 is built from 15 residues. V lost 7 bases and J 0 bases, leaving 17 bases between the germline ends. CDR3 sequence: CASHPPDSSSYEQYV. The CDR3 nucleotides are TGTGCCAGCCATCCTCCCGACTCCAGCTCCTACGAGCAGTACGTC.

The count of this clone is one. The chain is built from TRBV12-5 and TRBJ2-2, with 8 bases identical to TRBD2. The ends lost 3 bases at V and 3 bases at J; junction bases unmatched: 6. Germline V gene sequence: CDR1 LGHNT, CDR2 FRNRAP. The CDR3 is made up of 16 amino acids. The CDR3 sequence is CASGFLSGSYTGELFF. The CDR3 DNA reads as TGTGCTAGTGGTTTCTTAAGCGGGAGCTACACCGGGGAGCTGTTTTTT.

This chain connects TRBV28 to TRBJ1-3; TRBD1 agrees at 9 bases. The V segment lost 5 bases and the J segment 4 bases; nucleotides outside the gene matches: 9. The CDR3 has 16 amino acids. Germline V gene sequence: CDR1 MDHEN, CDR2 SYDVKM. The CDR3 protein is CASSDLRDRVGNTIYF. CDR3 nucleotide sequence: TGTGCCAGCAGTGATCTCCGGGACAGGGTCGGAAACACCATATATTTT. Together with reference TRBV28 and TRBJ1-3, the CDR3 gives the full variable domain: DVKVTQSSRYLVKRTGEKVFLECVQDMDHENMFWYRQDPGLGLRLIYFSYDVKMKEKGDIPEGYSVSREKKERFSLILESASTNQTSMYLCASSDLRDRVGNTIYFGEGSWLTVV.

The chain has TRBV9 and TRBJ2-3; tentative D call: TRBD2 (5 bases). Per the germline V gene, CDR1 is SGDLS and CDR2 is YYNGEE. V was pared by 0 bases and J by 5 bases, with 16 bases between. This CDR3 has 16 residues. The CDR3 loop reads CASSVGAFRAGDTQYF. In nucleotides, the CDR3 is TGTGCCAGCAGCGTAGGGGCATTCCGGGCGGGAGATACGCAGTATTTT. Filled out from reference TRBV9 and TRBJ2-3, the complete variable domain reads DSGVTQTPKHLITATGQRVTLRCSPRSGDLSVYWYQQSLDQGLQFLIQYYNGEERAKGNILERFSAQQFPDLHSELNLSSLELGDSALYFCASSVGAFRAGDTQYFGPGTRLTVL.

This clone was picked up one time. The chain recombines TRBV27 with TRBJ1-2; no clear D gene. This CDR3 has 12 residues. Germline CDR1 is MNHEY and CDR2 is SMNVEV (reference sequence). V was shortened by 5 bases and J by 8 bases, with 12 bases between the two germline ends. CDR3 sequence: CASSNSLRGYTF. Here the CDR3 DNA reads TGTGCCAGCAGTAACTCTCTTCGGGGCTACACCTTC.

The rearrangement uses TRBV27 and TRBJ1-4; D remains unclear. The CDR3 has 12 residues. V was trimmed by 5 bases and J by 7 bases, leaving 8 bases between them. The germline V gene encodes CDR1 MNHEY and CDR2 SMNVEV (reference sequence). The chain's CDR3 is CASSPEGEKLFF. The CDR3 bases are TGTGCCAGCAGTCCAGAAGGTGAAAAACTGTTTTTT.

The rearrangement joins TRBV10-2 to TRBJ2-4; D is uncertain. The CDR3 contains 14 residues. Germline CDR1 is WSHSY and CDR2 is SAAADI. V was pared by 5 bases and J by 1 base, with 9 bases between. The CDR3 loop is CASSNERAKNIQYF. The CDR3 nucleotides read TGCGCCAGCAGTAACGAACGGGCCAAAAACATTCAGTACTTC.

The chain links TRBV15 to TRBJ2-7, with 12 bases that match TRBD1. The junction had 11 bases not matched to a gene; V was cut back by 5 bases and J by 3 bases. The CDR3 has 17 amino acids. Germline V gene sequence: CDR1 LNHNV, CDR2 YYDKDF (reference sequence). The CDR3 coding sequence is TGTGCCACCAGCCGCGGGACAGGGGGCGCGAAGGACTACGAGCAGTACTTC. As protein: CATSRGTGGAKDYEQYF.